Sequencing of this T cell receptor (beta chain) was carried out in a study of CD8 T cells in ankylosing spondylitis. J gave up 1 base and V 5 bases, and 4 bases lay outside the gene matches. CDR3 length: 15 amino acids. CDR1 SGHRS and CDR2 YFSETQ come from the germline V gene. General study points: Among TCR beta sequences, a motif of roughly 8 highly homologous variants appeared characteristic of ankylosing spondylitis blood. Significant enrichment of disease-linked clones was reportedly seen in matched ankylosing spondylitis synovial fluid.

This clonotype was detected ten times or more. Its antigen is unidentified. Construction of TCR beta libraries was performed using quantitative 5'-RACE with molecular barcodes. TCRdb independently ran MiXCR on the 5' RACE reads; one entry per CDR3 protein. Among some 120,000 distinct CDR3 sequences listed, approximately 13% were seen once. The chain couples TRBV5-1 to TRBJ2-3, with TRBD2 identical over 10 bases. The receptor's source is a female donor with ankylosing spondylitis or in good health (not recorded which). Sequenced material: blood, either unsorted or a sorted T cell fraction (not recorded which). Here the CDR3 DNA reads TGCGCCAGCAGTTGGCTAGCGGGGGGCACAGATACGCAGTATTTT. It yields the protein CASSWLAGGTDTQYF.